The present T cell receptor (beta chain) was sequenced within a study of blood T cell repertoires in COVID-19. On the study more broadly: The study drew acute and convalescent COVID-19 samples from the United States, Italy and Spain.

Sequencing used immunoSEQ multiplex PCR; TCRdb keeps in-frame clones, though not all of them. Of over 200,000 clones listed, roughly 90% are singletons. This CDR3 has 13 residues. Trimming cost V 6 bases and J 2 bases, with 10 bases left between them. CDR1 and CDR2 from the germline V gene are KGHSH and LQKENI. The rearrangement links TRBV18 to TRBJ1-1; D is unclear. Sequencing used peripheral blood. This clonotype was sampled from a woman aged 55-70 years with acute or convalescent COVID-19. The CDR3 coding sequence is TGTGCCAGCTCCGACTCCTTTAACACTGAAGCTTTCTTT. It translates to CASSDSFNTEAFF.